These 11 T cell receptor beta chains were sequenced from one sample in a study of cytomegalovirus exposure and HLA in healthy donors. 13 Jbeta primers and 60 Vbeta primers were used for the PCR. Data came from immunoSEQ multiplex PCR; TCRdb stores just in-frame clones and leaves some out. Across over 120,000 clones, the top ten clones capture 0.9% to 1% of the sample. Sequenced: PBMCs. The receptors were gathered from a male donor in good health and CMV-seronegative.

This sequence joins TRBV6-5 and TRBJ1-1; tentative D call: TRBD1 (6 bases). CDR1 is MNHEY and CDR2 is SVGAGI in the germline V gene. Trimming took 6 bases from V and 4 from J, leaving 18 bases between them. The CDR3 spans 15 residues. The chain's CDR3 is CASRVSVGAITEAFF. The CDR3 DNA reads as TGTGCCAGCAGGGTCAGCGTGGGGGCCATCACTGAAGCTTTCTTT.

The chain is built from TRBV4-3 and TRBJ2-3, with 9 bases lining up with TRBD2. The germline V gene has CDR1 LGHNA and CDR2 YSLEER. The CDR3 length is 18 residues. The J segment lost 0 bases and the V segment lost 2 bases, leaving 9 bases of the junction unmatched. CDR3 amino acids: CASSQYPSGDPSTDTQYF. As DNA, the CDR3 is TGCGCCAGCAGCCAATACCCTAGCGGGGATCCTAGCACAGATACGCAGTATTTT.

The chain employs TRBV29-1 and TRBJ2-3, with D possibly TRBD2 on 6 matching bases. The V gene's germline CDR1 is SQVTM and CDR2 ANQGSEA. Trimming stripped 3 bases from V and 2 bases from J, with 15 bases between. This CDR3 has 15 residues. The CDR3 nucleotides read TGCAGCGTTGAGGCCTCGGGGGTACTCACAGATACGCAGTATTTT. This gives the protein CSVEASGVLTDTQYF.

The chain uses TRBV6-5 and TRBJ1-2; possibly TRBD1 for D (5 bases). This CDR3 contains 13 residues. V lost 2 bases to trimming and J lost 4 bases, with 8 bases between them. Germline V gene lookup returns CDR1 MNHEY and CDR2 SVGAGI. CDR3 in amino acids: CASSYQGTYGYTF. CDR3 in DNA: TGTGCCAGCAGTTACCAGGGCACCTATGGCTACACCTTC.

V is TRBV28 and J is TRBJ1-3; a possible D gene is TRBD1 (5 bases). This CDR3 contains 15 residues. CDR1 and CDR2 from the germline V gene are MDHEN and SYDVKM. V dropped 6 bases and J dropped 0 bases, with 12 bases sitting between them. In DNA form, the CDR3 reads TGTGCCAGCAGCGACAGAGTGTCCTCTGGAAACACCATATATTTT. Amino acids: CASSDRVSSGNTIYF.

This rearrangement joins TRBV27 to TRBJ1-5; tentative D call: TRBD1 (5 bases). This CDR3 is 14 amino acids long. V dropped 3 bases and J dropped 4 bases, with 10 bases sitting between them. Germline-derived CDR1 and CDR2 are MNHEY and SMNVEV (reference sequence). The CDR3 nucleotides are TGTGCCAGCAGTTTGACAGACCGAAATCAGCCCCAGCATTTT. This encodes CASSLTDRNQPQHF.

CDR3 bases: TGTGCCAGCAGCGACCGACAGGGGGAATTGTCCTATAATTCACCCCTCCACTTT. This codes for CASSDRQGELSYNSPLHF. The chain links TRBV9 to TRBJ1-6; 9 bases are shared with TRBD1. Germline V gives CDR1 SGDLS, CDR2 YYNGEE. After removal of 3 bases from V and 1 base from J, the junction contained 8 bases not matched to a gene. This CDR3 contains 18 residues.

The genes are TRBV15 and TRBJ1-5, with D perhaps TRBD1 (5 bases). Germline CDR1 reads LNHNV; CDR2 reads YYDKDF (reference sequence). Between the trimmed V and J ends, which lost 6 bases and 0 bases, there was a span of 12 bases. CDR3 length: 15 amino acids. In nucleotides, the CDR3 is TGTGCCACCAGTCCGACAGAGCCTAGCAATCAGCCCCAGCATTTT. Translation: CATSPTEPSNQPQHF.

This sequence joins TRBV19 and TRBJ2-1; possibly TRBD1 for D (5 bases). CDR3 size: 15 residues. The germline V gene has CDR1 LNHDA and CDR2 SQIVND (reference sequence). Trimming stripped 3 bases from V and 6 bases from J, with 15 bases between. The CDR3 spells CASSIKLGRLNEQFF. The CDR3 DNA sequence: TGTGCCAGTAGTATTAAACTGGGGCGTCTCAATGAGCAGTTCTTC.

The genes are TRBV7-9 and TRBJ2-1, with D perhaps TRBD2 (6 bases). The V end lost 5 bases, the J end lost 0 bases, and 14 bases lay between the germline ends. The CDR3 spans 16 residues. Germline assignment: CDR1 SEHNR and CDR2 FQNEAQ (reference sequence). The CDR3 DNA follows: TGTGCCAGCAGCCCACCTCGGGGGAGCTCCTACAATGAGCAGTTCTTC. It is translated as CASSPPRGSSYNEQFF. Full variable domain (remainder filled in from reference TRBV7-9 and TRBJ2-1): DTGVSQNPRHKITKRGQNVTFRCDPISEHNRLYWYRQTLGQGPEFLTYFQNEAQLEKSRLLSDRFSAERPKGSFSTLEIQRTEQGDSAMYLCASSPPRGSSYNEQFFGPGTRLTVL.

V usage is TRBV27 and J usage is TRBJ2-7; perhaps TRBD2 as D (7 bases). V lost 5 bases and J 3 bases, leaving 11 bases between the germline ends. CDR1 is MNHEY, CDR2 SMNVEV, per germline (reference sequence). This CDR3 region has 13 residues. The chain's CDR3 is CASSRRGGYEQYF. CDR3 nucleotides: TGTGCCAGCAGTCGTAGGGGGGGCTACGAGCAGTACTTC.